This T cell receptor (beta chain) came from a study of T-cell memory formation after mild COVID-19. Study-wide background: The two donors had largely donor-specific TCR clusters. Broader study findings: Pre-infection memory contained some responding clones, which suggested that cross-reactive memory had joined. From day 15 to 85, contracting clones were balanced between CD4 and CD8, whereas later expanders leaned toward CD4+. The CD4+ clones that contracted clustered mainly within CM and EM, and the CD8+ clones concentrated in EMRA.

Each CDR3 protein is one row after TCRdb ran MiXCR on the 5' RACE reads. The sample consists of fewer than 450,000 distinct CDR3 sequences, roughly 24% of them appearing once. This clonotype showed up just a few times. Its antigen remains unknown. Germline V CDR1 and CDR2: SEHNR, FQNEAQ (reference sequence). The CDR3 spans 18 residues. The ends were cut back, 5 bases at V and 3 bases at J, with 22 bases in the middle. V is TRBV7-9 and J is TRBJ2-2; D uncertain. This receptor was taken from an adult woman who had mild COVID-19 (a few samples of this study predate the infection). Cell type and time point are not known. The specimen sequenced was PBMCs or a T cell subset sorted from them (not recorded which). The CDR3 reads CASSPSDRSKSHTGELFF. The CDR3 DNA is TGTGCCAGCAGCCCCTCCGACCGGAGCAAGTCGCACACCGGGGAGCTGTTTTTT.